This T cell receptor (beta chain) was obtained from a study of T cells in Graves' hyperthyroidism and ophthalmopathy. General observations from the study: With a median lead of roughly 6.2 months before onset, the model predicted ophthalmopathy.

It was RNA transcripts that yielded the amplified TCR beta CDR3 regions. When the TCR CDR3 underwent first-round RT-PCR, the HTBI primer set was used. One entry per CDR3 protein, called by TCRdb with MiXCR from the multiplex PCR reads. This table has about 400,000 distinct CDR3 sequences, under 15% appearing once. Over 18 months, lack of ophthalmopathy progression marked Graves' hyperthyroidism as stable. This clonotype has only a few counts. The antigen remains unidentified. Sequencing was carried out using blood. This clonotype was obtained from a woman in her 30s with Graves' hyperthyroidism.

For the CDR3, the DNA is TGTGCCAGCATGTGGGTGAACACTGAAGCTTTCTTT. It yields the protein CASMWVNTEAFF. This rearrangement joins TRBV2 to TRBJ1-1, with D unclear. Germline CDR1 SNHLY, CDR2 FYNNEI. The CDR3 is 12 residues long. With 7 bases removed from V and 0 bases from J, the gap between germline ends came to 6 bases.